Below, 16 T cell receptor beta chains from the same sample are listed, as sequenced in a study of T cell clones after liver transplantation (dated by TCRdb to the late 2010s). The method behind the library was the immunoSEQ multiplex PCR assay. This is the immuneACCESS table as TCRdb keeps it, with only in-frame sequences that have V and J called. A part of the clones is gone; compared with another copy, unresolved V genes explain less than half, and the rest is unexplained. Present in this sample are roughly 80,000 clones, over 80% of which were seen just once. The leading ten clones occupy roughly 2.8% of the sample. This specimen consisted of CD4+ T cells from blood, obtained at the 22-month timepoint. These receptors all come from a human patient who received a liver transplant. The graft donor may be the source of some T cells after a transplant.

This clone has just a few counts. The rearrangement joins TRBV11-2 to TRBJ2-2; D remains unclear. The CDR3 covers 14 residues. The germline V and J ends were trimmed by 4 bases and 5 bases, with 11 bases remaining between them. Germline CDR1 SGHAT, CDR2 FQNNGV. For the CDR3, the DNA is TGTGCCAGCAGCTCCCTGCACCGGACCGGGGAGCTGTTTTTT. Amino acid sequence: CASSSLHRTGELFF. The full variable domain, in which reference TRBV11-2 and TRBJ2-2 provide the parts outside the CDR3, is EAGVAQSPRYKIIEKRQSVAFWCNPISGHATLYWYQQILGQGPKLLIQFQNNGVVDDSQLPKDRFSAERLKGVDSTLKIQPAKLEDSAVYLCASSSLHRTGELFFGEGSRLTVL.

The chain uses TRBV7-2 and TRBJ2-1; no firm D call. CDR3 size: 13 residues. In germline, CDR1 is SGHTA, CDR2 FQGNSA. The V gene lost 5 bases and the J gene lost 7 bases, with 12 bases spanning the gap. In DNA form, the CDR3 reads TGTGCCAGCAGCGGCAGGTTCTTGAATGAGCAGTTCTTC. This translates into CASSGRFLNEQFF.

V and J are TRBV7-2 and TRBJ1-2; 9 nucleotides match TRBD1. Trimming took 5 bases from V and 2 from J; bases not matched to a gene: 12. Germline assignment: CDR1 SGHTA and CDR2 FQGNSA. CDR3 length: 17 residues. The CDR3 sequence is CASSEGTGRGLNYGYTF. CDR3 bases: TGTGCCAGCAGCGAAGGGACAGGGAGGGGTCTAAACTATGGCTACACCTTC.

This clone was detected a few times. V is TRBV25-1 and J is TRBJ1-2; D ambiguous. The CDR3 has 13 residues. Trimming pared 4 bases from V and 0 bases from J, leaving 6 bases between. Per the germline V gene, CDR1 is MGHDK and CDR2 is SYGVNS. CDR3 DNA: TGTGCCAGCAGTGGACGAGCTAACTATGGCTACACCTTC. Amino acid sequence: CASSGRANYGYTF.

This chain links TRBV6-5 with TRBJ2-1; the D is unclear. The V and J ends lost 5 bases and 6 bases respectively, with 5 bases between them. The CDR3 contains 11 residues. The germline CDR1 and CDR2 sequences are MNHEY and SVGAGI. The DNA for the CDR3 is TGTGCCAGCAGTGCTCCCAATGAGCAGTTCTTC. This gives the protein CASSAPNEQFF.

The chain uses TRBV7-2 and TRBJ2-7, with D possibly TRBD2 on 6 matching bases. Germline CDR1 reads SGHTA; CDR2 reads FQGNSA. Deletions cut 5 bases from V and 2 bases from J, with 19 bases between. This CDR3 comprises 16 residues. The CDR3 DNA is TGTGCCAGCAGCCTCGGGATTCGGGGAGGAACCTACGAGCAGTACTTC. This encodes CASSLGIRGGTYEQYF.

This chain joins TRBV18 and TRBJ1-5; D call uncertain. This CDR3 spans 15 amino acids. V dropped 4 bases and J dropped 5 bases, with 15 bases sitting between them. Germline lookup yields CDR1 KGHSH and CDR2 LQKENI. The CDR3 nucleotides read TGTGCCAGCTCACTGCTTCGGGGAGACTATCAGCCCCAGCATTTT. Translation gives CASSLLRGDYQPQHF.

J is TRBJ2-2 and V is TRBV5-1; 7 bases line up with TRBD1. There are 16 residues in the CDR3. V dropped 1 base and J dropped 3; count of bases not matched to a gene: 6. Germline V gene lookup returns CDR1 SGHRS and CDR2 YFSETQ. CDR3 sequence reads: CASSLTGVSDTGELFF. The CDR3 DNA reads TGCGCCAGCAGCTTGACAGGGGTATCAGACACCGGGGAGCTGTTTTTT.

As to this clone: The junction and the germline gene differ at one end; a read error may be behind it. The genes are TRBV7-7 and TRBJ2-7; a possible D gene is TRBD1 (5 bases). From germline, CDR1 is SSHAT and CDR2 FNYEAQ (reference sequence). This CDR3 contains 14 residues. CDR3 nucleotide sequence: TGTGCTAGCAGCTTTTCCAGGACACAATACGAGCAGTACTTC. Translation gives CASSFSRTQYEQYF.

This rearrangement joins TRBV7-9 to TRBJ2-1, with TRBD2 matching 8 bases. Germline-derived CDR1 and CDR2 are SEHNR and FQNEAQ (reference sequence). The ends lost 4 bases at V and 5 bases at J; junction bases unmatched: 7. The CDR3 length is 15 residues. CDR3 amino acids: CASSSQPAGDNEQFF. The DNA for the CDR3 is TGTGCCAGCAGCTCTCAACCAGCGGGAGACAATGAGCAGTTCTTC.

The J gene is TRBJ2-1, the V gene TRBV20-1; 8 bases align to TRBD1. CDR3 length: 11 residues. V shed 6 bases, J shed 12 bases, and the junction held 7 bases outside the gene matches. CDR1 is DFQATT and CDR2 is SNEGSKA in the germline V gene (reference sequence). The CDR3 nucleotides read TGCAGTGCAAGACAGGGGAAAGGGCAGTTCTTC. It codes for CSARQGKGQFF.

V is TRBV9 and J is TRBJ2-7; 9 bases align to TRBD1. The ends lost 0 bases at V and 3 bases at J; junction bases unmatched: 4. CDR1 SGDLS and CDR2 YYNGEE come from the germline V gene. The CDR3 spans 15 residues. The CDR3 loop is CASSVEQGAFYEQYF. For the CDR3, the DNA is TGTGCCAGCAGCGTAGAACAGGGGGCCTTCTACGAGCAGTACTTC.

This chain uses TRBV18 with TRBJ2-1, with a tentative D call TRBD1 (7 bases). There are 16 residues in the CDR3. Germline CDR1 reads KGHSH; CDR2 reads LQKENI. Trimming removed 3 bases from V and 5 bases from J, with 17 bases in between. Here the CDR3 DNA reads TGTGCCAGCTCACCGTTTACCAGGGGGGAAAACAATGAGCAGTTCTTC. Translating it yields CASSPFTRGENNEQFF.

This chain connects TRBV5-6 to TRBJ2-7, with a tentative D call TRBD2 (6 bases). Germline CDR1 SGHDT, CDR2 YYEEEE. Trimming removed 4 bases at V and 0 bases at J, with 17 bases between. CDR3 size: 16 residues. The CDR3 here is CASSQTGTFFSYEQYF. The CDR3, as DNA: TGTGCCAGCAGCCAGACCGGGACTTTCTTCTCCTACGAGCAGTACTTC.

The CDR3 DNA follows: TGTGCCAGCAGTGAAGGGGGGGCCCTGGCAGAGCAGTTCTTC. This gives the protein CASSEGGALAEQFF. V usage is TRBV2 and J usage is TRBJ2-1; D could derive from TRBD1 or TRBD2 (6 bases each). Trimming removed 1 base from V and 10 bases from J, with 14 bases in between. The CDR3 spans 14 residues. CDR1 and CDR2 (germline): SNHLY, FYNNEI.

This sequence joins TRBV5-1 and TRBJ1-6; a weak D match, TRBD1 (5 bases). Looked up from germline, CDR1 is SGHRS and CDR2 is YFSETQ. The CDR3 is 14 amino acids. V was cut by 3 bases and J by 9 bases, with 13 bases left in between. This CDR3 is CASSSLTGASPLHF. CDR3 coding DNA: TGCGCCAGCAGCTCTTTAACAGGAGCTTCACCCCTCCACTTT.